These 18 T cell receptor beta chains share one sample of origin, sequenced in a study of blood T cell repertoires in COVID-19 (dated by TCRdb to 2018 to 2021). Libraries came from the immunoSEQ multiplex PCR assay. As stored in TCRdb, this immuneACCESS dataset retains in-frame rearrangements with V and J assigned. A fraction of the clones does not appear; measured against another copy, unresolved V genes explain less than half of the discrepancy, and the remainder lacks a known reason. Across this sample there are roughly 210,000 clones, with 87% seen only once. Jointly, the top ten make up 7% to 7.5% of the sample. Source material: PBMCs or T cells enriched from blood (not recorded which). Receptor source: a man aged 25-45 years in a cohort exposed to, infected with or recovered from COVID-19 (not recorded which).

The chain employs TRBV6-2 or TRBV6-3 and TRBJ2-3; TRBD1 matches at 11 bases. The CDR3 consists of 16 residues. Trimming removed 6 bases from V and 7 bases from J; junction bases left unmatched: 12. From germline, CDR1 is MNHEY and CDR2 SVGEGT. In DNA, the CDR3 is TGTGCCAGCAGCCAGGACAGGGGGCGCGGTTCGTATACGCAGTATTTT. Translation gives CASSQDRGRGSYTQYF.

The genes are TRBV20-1 and TRBJ2-5; D is perhaps TRBD2 (6 bases). With 3 bases removed from V and 3 bases from J, the gap between germline ends came to 17 bases. The CDR3 loop spans 15 amino acids. The V gene's germline CDR1 is DFQATT and CDR2 SNEGSKA (reference sequence). The CDR3, as DNA: TGCAGTGCTAGTGGCGGGGCTGGAGTGGAAGAGACCCAGTACTTC. This codes for CSASGGAGVEETQYF.

This rearrangement joins TRBV7-2 to TRBJ2-5; TRBD2 matches 8 bases. Germline V gene lookup returns CDR1 SGHTA and CDR2 FQGNSA. CDR3 length equals 15 residues. J gave up 1 base and V 0 bases, and 1 base lay outside the gene matches. CDR3 loop: CASSLASGTQETQYF. The CDR3 DNA sequence: TGTGCCAGCAGCTTAGCTAGCGGGACCCAAGAGACCCAGTACTTC.

The chain is built from TRBV28 and TRBJ1-1, with TRBD1 matching over 7 bases. The CDR3 consists of 15 residues. Trimming took 4 bases from V and 0 from J; bases not matched to a gene: 5. Germline assignment: CDR1 MDHEN and CDR2 SYDVKM. The CDR3 sequence: CASSSLGQVNTEAFF. For the CDR3, the DNA is TGTGCCAGCAGTTCCCTTGGACAGGTGAACACTGAAGCTTTCTTT.

Only one count was recorded for this clone. The gene calls are TRBV5-4 and TRBJ2-7, with 9 bases that match TRBD1. Looked up from germline, CDR1 is SGHNT and CDR2 is YYREEE (reference sequence). Trimming at V came to 6 bases and at J to 7 bases, leaving 11 bases not matched to a gene. The CDR3 totals 14 residues. The CDR3 nucleotides are TGTGCCAGCAACACGGGACAGGGTAATTCGGAGCAGTACTTC. This encodes CASNTGQGNSEQYF.

The chain recombines TRBV5-1 with TRBJ2-5, with D perhaps TRBD2 (6 bases). V shed 4 bases and J shed 9 bases, with 10 bases lying between them. This CDR3 comprises 11 residues. Germline CDR1 reads SGHRS; CDR2 reads YFSETQ. CDR3 sequence reads: CASSETRAQYF. The CDR3 DNA follows: TGCGCCAGCAGCGAGACTAGGGCCCAGTACTTC. Combining the CDR3 with reference TRBV5-1 and TRBJ2-5 gives the whole variable domain KAGVTQTPRYLIKTRGQQVTLSCSPISGHRSVSWYQQTPGQGLQFLFEYFSETQRNKGNFPGRFSGRQFSNSRSEMNVSTLELGDSALYLCASSETRAQYFGPGTRLLVL.

The CDR3 sequence is CASSYKGLYEQYF. The CDR3 DNA reads as TGTGCCAGCAGTTACAAGGGGCTCTACGAGCAGTACTTC. The rearrangement joins TRBV27 to TRBJ2-7; possible D gene TRBD1, 5 bases. This CDR3 has 13 amino acids. Trimming left V 4 bases short and J 3 bases short, with 10 bases between. Germline lookup yields CDR1 MNHEY and CDR2 SMNVEV (reference sequence).

This clone appeared once. The genes are TRBV18 and TRBJ2-2, with unresolved D. V was pared by 0 bases and J by 4 bases, with 12 bases between. Germline V CDR1 and CDR2: KGHSH, LQKENI. The CDR3 is made up of 16 amino acids. Written as DNA, the CDR3 is TGTGCCAGCTCACCACCTAGGAGTTACATCACCGGGGAGCTGTTTTTT. This gives the protein CASSPPRSYITGELFF.

This clone has only one observation. This chain links TRBV4-1 with TRBJ2-7; the D gene is possibly TRBD2 (6 bases). CDR3 length: 18 amino acids. V was cut by 2 bases and J by 4 bases, with 24 bases left in between. The germline V gene has CDR1 MGHRA and CDR2 YSYEKL. Here the CDR3 DNA reads TGCGCCAGCAGCCAACTGGTAATCAGTTCAGGGAGCGGGTACGAGCAGTACTTC. Translation: CASSQLVISSGSGYEQYF.

This clone was observed once. The V gene is TRBV19, the J gene TRBJ1-1; D is unresolved. Trimming stripped 5 bases from V and 2 bases from J, with 15 bases between. This CDR3 contains 15 residues. Germline CDR1 reads LNHDA; CDR2 reads SQIVND (reference sequence). The CDR3: CASSALNQANTEAFF. CDR3 coding DNA: TGTGCCAGTAGTGCTCTAAACCAGGCTAACACTGAAGCTTTCTTT.

This sequence joins TRBV11-2 and TRBJ2-1; 12 bases map to TRBD2. This CDR3 comprises 15 residues. With 7 bases clipped from V and 6 bases from J, the junction kept 7 bases outside the gene matches. CDR1 SGHAT and CDR2 FQNNGV come from the germline V gene. The CDR3 coding sequence is TGTGCCAGCACAACCGGGACTAGCGGGCTCAATGAGCAGTTCTTC. It is translated as CASTTGTSGLNEQFF.

The chain recombines TRBV28 with TRBJ2-1, with a weak D call TRBD2 (5 bases). V lost 6 bases and J 4 bases, leaving 19 bases between the germline ends. The germline V gene encodes CDR1 MDHEN and CDR2 SYDVKM. This CDR3 is built from 16 residues. CDR3 loop: CASREVRGPKYNEQFF. For the CDR3, the DNA is TGTGCCAGCAGAGAGGTTAGAGGGCCTAAGTACAATGAGCAGTTCTTC. The whole variable domain, remainder taken from reference TRBV28 and TRBJ2-1, is DVKVTQSSRYLVKRTGEKVFLECVQDMDHENMFWYRQDPGLGLRLIYFSYDVKMKEKGDIPEGYSVSREKKERFSLILESASTNQTSMYLCASREVRGPKYNEQFFGPGTRLTVL.

The CDR3 DNA follows: TGTGCCAGCAGCTCCGGGACAGGGGTAGGGGTGGACACCGGGGAGCTGTTTTTT. It encodes CASSSGTGVGVDTGELFF. The rearrangement uses TRBV7-9 and TRBJ2-2; the match to TRBD1 covers 10 bases. CDR3 length: 18 amino acids. The germline V gene encodes CDR1 SEHNR and CDR2 FQNEAQ (reference sequence). V dropped 4 bases and J dropped 3; count of bases not matched to a gene: 11.

This clone appeared once. This sequence joins TRBV5-6 and TRBJ2-3; TRBD2 agrees at 7 bases. V lost 4 bases and J lost 3; bases outside the gene matches: 14. CDR3 length: 17 residues. Germline CDR1 SGHDT, CDR2 YYEEEE. CDR3 DNA sequence: TGTGCCAGCAGCGGGTGGGATTCGCGGGAGTGGACAGATACGCAGTATTTT. Amino acids: CASSGWDSREWTDTQYF.

This clone was observed a few times. The chain has TRBV4-2 and TRBJ1-5, with D perhaps TRBD1 (5 bases). CDR3 length: 15 amino acids. The germline V gene has CDR1 LGHNA and CDR2 YNFKEQ. Trimming took off 0 bases at V and 7 bases at J, with 13 bases between the two ends. The CDR3 region has the DNA TGTGCCAGCAGCCAAGATCTTCAGGGTTGGCAGCCCCAGCATTTT. It translates to CASSQDLQGWQPQHF.

The chain is built from TRBV29-1 and TRBJ2-2; 7 positions match TRBD2. Germline V gene data show CDR1 as SQVTM and CDR2 as ANQGSEA. CDR3 length: 17 amino acids. The trim removed 4 bases at V and 5 bases at J, leaving 16 bases unmatched. CDR3 in DNA: TGCAGCGTTGTCAACCCTCTGGGGAGGGGAAATACCGGGGAGCTGTTTTTT. It codes for CSVVNPLGRGNTGELFF.

CDR3 DNA: TGCGCCAGCAGCTCCTCCCCCACAGATACGCAGTATTTT. Protein product: CASSSSPTDTQYF. The chain combines TRBV5-1 with TRBJ2-3; D gene unclear. Per the germline V gene, CDR1 is SGHRS and CDR2 is YFSETQ. The length of the CDR3 is 13 residues. V was clipped by 3 bases and J by 2 bases, with 7 bases between them.

The chain combines TRBV28 with TRBJ2-3; unclear D gene. The CDR3 is 15 amino acids. Germline-derived CDR1 and CDR2 are MDHEN and SYDVKM. Trimming cost V 1 base and J 0 bases, with 8 bases left between them. The chain's CDR3 is CASSLFYGSTDTQYF. CDR3 coding DNA: TGTGCCAGCAGTTTATTCTACGGGAGCACAGATACGCAGTATTTT.